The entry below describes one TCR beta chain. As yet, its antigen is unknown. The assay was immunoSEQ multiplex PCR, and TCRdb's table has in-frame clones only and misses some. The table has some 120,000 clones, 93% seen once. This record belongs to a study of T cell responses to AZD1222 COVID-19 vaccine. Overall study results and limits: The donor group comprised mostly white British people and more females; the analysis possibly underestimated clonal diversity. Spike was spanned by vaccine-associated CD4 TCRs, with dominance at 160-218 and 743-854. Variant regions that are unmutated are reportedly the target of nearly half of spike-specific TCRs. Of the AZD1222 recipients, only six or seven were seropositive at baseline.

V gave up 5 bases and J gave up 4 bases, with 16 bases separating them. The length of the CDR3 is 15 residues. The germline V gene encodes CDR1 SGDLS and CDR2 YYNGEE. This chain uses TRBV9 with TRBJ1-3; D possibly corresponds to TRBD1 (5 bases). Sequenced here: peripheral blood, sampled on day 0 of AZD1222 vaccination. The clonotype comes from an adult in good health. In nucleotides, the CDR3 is TGTGCCAGCAGTGTATACGGGACCCCAGGAAACACCATATATTTT. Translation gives CASSVYGTPGNTIYF.